This TCR beta chain was profiled in a study of T cell responses to AZD1222 COVID-19 vaccine. Concerning this clone itself: Its antigen is unknown.

The table came from immunoSEQ multiplex PCR; TCRdb's copy has only in-frame clones and leaves some out. The sample has approximately 100,000 clones; 91% are singletons. Findings and caveats of the study: Spike-spanning, vaccine-associated CD4 TCRs were dominant at 160-218 and 743-854. Increases in Spike-specific TCR breadth and depth were seen after two AZD1222 doses.

The CDR3 contains 14 residues. CDR1 KGHSH and CDR2 LQKENI come from the germline V gene. The V gene lost 3 bases and the J gene lost 4 bases, with 12 bases spanning the gap. The specimen was peripheral blood, collected on day 0 of AZD1222 vaccination. The V call is TRBV18, the J call TRBJ1-2; tentative D call: TRBD1 (5 bases). The TCR sequence derives from an adult in good health. CDR3 amino acids: CASSPRDDGYGYTF. CDR3 DNA: TGTGCCAGCTCACCCAGGGACGACGGCTATGGCTACACCTTC.